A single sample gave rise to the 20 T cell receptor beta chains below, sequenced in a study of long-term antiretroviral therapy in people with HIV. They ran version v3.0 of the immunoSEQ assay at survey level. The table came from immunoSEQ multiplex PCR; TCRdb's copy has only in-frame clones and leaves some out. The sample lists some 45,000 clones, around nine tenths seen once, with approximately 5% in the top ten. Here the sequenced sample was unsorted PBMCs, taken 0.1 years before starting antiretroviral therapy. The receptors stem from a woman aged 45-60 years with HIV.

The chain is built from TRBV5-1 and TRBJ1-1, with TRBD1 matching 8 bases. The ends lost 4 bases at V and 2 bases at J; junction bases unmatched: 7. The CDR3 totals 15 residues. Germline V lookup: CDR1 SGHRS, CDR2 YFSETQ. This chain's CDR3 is CASSGAGGINTEAFF. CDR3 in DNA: TGCGCCAGCAGCGGGGCAGGGGGCATTAACACTGAAGCTTTCTTT.

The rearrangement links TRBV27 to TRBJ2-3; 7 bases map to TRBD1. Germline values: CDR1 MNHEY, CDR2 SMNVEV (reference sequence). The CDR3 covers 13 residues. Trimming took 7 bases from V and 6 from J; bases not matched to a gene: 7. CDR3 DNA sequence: TGTGCCAGCACCCCATCGGGACAGGATACGCAGTATTTT. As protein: CASTPSGQDTQYF.

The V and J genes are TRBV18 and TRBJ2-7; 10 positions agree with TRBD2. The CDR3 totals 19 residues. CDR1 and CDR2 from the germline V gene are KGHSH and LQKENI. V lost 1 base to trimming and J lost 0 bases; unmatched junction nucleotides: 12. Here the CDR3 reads CASSPLRQRTSGSSYEQYF. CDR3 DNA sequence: TGTGCCAGCTCACCACTCAGACAGAGGACTAGCGGCAGCTCCTACGAGCAGTACTTC.

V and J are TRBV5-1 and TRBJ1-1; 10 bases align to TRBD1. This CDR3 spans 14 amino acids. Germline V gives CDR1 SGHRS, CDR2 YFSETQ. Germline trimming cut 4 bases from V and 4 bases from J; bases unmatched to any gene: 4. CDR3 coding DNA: TGCGCCAGCAGCCCGGACAGGGGGGGCACTGAAGCTTTCTTT. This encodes CASSPDRGGTEAFF.

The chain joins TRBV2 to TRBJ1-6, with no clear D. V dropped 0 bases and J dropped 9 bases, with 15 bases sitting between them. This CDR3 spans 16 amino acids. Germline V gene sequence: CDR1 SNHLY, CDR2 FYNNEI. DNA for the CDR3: TGTGCCAGCAGTGAAGCGCTAGCGGGGTTTGGTTCACCCCTCCACTTT. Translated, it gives CASSEALAGFGSPLHF.

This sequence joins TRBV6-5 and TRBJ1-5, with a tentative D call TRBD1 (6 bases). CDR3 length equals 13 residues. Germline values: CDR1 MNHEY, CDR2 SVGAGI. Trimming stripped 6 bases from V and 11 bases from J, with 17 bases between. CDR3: CASSPGRGGAQHF. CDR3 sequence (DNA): TGTGCCAGCAGCCCCGGGAGGGGGGGAGCCCAGCATTTT.

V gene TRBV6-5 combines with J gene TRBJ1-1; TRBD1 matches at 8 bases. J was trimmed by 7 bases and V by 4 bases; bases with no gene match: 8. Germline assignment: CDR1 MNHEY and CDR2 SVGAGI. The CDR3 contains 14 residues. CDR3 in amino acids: CASSSRQGRDEAFF. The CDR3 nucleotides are TGTGCCAGCAGTTCCCGACAGGGGAGGGATGAAGCTTTCTTT.

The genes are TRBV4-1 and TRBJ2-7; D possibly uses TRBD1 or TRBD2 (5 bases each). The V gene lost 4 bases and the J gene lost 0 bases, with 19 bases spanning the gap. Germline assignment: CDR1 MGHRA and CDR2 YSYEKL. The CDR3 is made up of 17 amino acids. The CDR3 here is CASSPQAWDPSSYEQYF. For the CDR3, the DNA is TGCGCCAGCAGCCCCCAGGCTTGGGACCCGAGCTCCTACGAGCAGTACTTC.

In DNA, the CDR3 is TGTGCCAGCAGCCGGGGGGGGAGCACTGAAGCTTTCTTT. Amino acid sequence: CASSRGGSTEAFF. The chain uses TRBV11-2 and TRBJ1-1, with D possibly matching TRBD1 (5 bases). V was shortened by 5 bases and J by 4 bases, with 11 bases between the two germline ends. This CDR3 region has 13 residues. The germline V gene encodes CDR1 SGHAT and CDR2 FQNNGV.

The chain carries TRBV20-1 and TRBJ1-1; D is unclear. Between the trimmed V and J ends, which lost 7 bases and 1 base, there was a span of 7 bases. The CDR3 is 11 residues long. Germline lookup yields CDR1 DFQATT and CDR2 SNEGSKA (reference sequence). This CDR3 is CSDNRNTEAFF. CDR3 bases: TGCAGTGATAACAGGAACACTGAAGCTTTCTTT.

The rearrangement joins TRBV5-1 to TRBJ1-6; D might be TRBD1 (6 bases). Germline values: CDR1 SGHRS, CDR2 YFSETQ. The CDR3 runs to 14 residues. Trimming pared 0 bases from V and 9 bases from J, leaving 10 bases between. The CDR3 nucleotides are TGCGCCAGCAGCTTGGAGGGGGGTGGTTCACCCCTCCACTTT. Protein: CASSLEGGGSPLHF. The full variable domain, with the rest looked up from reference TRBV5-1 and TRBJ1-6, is KAGVTQTPRYLIKTRGQQVTLSCSPISGHRSVSWYQQTPGQGLQFLFEYFSETQRNKGNFPGRFSGRQFSNSRSEMNVSTLELGDSALYLCASSLEGGGSPLHFGNGTRLTVT.

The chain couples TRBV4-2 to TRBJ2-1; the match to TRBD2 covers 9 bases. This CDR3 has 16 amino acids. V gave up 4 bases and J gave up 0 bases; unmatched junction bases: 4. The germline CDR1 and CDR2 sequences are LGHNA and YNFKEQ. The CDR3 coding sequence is TGTGCCAGCAGCCGAGAAGCGGGGGGCTCCTACAATGAGCAGTTCTTC. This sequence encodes CASSREAGGSYNEQFF.

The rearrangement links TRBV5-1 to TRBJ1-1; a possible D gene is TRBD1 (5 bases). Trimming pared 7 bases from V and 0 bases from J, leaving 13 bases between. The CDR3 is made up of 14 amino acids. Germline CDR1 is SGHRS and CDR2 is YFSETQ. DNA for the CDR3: TGCGCCAGCGCAGTCCAGGGAGTGAACACTGAAGCTTTCTTT. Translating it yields CASAVQGVNTEAFF.

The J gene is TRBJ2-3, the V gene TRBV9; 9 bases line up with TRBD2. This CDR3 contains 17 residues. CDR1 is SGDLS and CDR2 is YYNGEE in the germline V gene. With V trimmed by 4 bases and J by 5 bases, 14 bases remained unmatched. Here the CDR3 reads CASSSSGSGGLVDTQYF. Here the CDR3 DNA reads TGTGCCAGCAGCTCGTCCGGTAGCGGGGGCCTTGTAGATACGCAGTATTTT.

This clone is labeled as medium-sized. This chain's CDR3 is CASSLGDEQYF. For the CDR3, the DNA is TGTGCCAGCAGCCTCGGGGACGAGCAGTACTTC. The chain employs TRBV6-6 and TRBJ2-7; D is perhaps TRBD2 (5 bases). The CDR3 extends over 11 amino acids. Germline lookup yields CDR1 MNHNY and CDR2 SVGAGI (reference sequence). Trimming removed 6 bases from V and 5 bases from J, with 8 bases in between.

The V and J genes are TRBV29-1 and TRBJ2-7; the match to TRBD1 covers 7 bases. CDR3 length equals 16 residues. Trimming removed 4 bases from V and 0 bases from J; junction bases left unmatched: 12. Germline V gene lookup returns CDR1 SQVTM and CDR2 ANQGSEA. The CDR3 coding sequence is TGCAGCGTTGCCGGAGAGAGACAGGGATCCTCCTACGAGCAGTACTTC. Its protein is CSVAGERQGSSYEQYF.

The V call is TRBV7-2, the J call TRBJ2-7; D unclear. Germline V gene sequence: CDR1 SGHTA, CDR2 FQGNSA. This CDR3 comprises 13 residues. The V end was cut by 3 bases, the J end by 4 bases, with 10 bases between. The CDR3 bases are TGTGCCAGCAGCTTGAACGGTCAGTACGAGCAGTACTTC. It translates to CASSLNGQYEQYF.

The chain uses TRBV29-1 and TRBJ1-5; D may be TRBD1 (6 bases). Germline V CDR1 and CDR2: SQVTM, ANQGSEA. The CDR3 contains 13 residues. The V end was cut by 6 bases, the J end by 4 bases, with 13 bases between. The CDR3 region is CSVAGDLNQPQHF. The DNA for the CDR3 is TGCAGCGTCGCAGGGGATCTGAATCAGCCCCAGCATTTT. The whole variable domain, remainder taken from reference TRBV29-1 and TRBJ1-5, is SAVISQKPSRDICQRGTSLTIQCQVDSQVTMMFWYRQQPGQSLTLIATANQGSEATYESGFVIDKFPISRPNLTFSTLTVSNMSPEDSSIYLCSVAGDLNQPQHFGDGTRLSIL.

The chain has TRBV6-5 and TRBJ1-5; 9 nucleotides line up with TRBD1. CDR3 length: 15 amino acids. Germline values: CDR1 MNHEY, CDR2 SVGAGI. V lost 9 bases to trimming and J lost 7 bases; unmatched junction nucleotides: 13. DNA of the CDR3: TGTGCCAGTCAACAGGGGGCGGGGTATAACCAGCCCCAGCATTTT. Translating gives CASQQGAGYNQPQHF.

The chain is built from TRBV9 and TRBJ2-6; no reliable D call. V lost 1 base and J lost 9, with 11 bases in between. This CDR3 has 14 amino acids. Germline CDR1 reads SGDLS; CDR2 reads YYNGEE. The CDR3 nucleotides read TGTGCCAGCAGCGTAAAGAAGGAGCTCAACGTCCTGACTTTC. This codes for CASSVKKELNVLTF.